This T cell receptor (beta chain) comes out of a study of shared clonotypes between healthy human individuals. An assay was performed, and its level was deep. Here immunoSEQ multiplex PCR was the method, and the copy in TCRdb shows in-frame clones only, minus some. In the table there are about 1,500,000 clones, around 97% of which are singletons. For this clone: The antigen is undetermined.

The study, taken as a whole, reports: The expectation was that sequencing depth would affect clonotype sharing among donors.

V lost 1 base, J lost 7 bases, and 7 bases stayed unmatched. CDR1 and CDR2 from the germline V gene are MGHRA and YSYEKL. This CDR3 has 15 residues. The chain couples TRBV4-1 to TRBJ2-7, with 10 bases aligning to TRBD2. The source material was naive CD4+ T cells sorted from blood. Subset noted: CD45RA+ positively selected. This sequence originates from a man younger than 40 in good health. CDR3 residues: CASSQGLAGVSEQYF. For the CDR3, the DNA is TGCGCCAGCAGCCAAGGCCTAGCGGGAGTGAGTGAGCAGTACTTC.